The 16 T cell receptor beta chains below all came from one sample that was sequenced in a study of blood T cell repertoires in COVID-19. The table came from immunoSEQ multiplex PCR; TCRdb's copy has only in-frame clones and leaves some out. The repertoire includes around 200,000 clones, around 84% of them detected once, and about 15% sits in the top ten. Sequencing used peripheral blood. These receptors originate from a woman in her 70s with COVID-19, enrolled during active disease.

The chain uses TRBV5-6 and TRBJ1-6; tentatively, D is TRBD1 (5 bases). In germline, CDR1 is SGHDT, CDR2 YYEEEE. The CDR3 spans 15 residues. The V and J ends lost 4 bases and 4 bases respectively, with 12 bases between them. CDR3 sequence: CASSRGTSYNSPLHF. The CDR3 nucleotides are TGTGCCAGCAGCCGCGGGACTTCTTATAATTCACCCCTCCACTTT.

The chain joins TRBV28 to TRBJ1-5; TRBD1 matches at 11 bases. After removal of 4 bases from V and 5 bases from J, the junction contained 1 base not matched to a gene. Germline values: CDR1 MDHEN, CDR2 SYDVKM. There are 14 residues in the CDR3. For the CDR3, the DNA is TGTGCCAGCAGTTCGGACAGGGGGCATCAGCCCCAGCATTTT. Translated: CASSSDRGHQPQHF.

The chain uses TRBV6-1 and TRBJ1-5; D not certain. The CDR3 extends over 18 amino acids. Trimming cost V 2 bases and J 0 bases, with 17 bases left between them. From germline, CDR1 is MNHNS and CDR2 SASEGT. CDR3 in DNA: TGTGCCAGCAGTGAACTGACGGGGTCCAAATATAGCAATCAGCCCCAGCATTTT. This sequence encodes CASSELTGSKYSNQPQHF.

The J gene is TRBJ1-4, the V gene TRBV19; no firm D call. Trimming pared 7 bases from V and 13 bases from J, leaving 13 bases between. The CDR3 extends over 11 amino acids. Germline V gene data show CDR1 as LNHDA and CDR2 as SQIVND (reference sequence). CDR3 in amino acids: CASTNFHGLFF. DNA for the CDR3: TGTGCCAGTACAAACTTTCATGGACTGTTTTTT.

The CDR3 DNA is TGTGCCAGCAGTGGAAGGACTTCCGGAGGTGAAAAACTGTTTTTT. Translated: CASSGRTSGGEKLFF. The genes are TRBV6-4 and TRBJ1-4; D remains ambiguous. Germline CDR1 and CDR2: MRHNA and SNTAGT. Trimming took off 4 bases at V and 7 bases at J, with 16 bases between the two ends. This CDR3 spans 15 amino acids.

The chain couples TRBV19 to TRBJ2-2; a weak D match, TRBD2 (6 bases). CDR1 LNHDA and CDR2 SQIVND come from the germline V gene (reference sequence). CDR3 length: 17 residues. Trimming shortened V by 5 bases and J by 3 bases, and 19 bases separated the two germline ends. The DNA for the CDR3 is TGTGCCAGTAGTGGACCCCCTCGGGGGTGGGACACCGGGGAGCTGTTTTTT. This encodes CASSGPPRGWDTGELFF.

This clone has more than one count but fewer than ten. The rearrangement uses TRBV28 and TRBJ1-1; 8 bases match TRBD1. The germline CDR1 and CDR2 sequences are MDHEN and SYDVKM. This CDR3 is 17 amino acids long. With V trimmed by 8 bases and J by 1 base, 15 bases remained unmatched. CDR3 coding DNA: TGTGCCAGCCCCAGCTCGACAGGGGCAGTGGGGAACACTGAAGCTTTCTTT. Encoded protein: CASPSSTGAVGNTEAFF.

The rearrangement uses TRBV7-8 and TRBJ2-6; TRBD2 matches at 7 bases. Unmatched junction bases numbered 4, after V lost 5 bases and J lost 0 bases. Per the germline V gene, CDR1 is SGHVS and CDR2 is FQNEAQ. CDR3 length: 16 residues. The CDR3 protein is CASSGGSLSGANVLTF. The CDR3 nucleotides read TGTGCCAGCAGCGGCGGGAGCCTCTCTGGGGCCAACGTCCTGACTTTC.

This clone was seen only once. The V gene is TRBV6-2 or TRBV6-3, the J gene TRBJ1-5, with 7 bases identical to TRBD1. Unmatched junction bases numbered 3, after V lost 5 bases and J lost 5 bases. Germline V gene lookup returns CDR1 MNHEY and CDR2 SVGEGT. The CDR3 spans 13 residues. The CDR3, as DNA: TGTGCCAGCAGTCAGGACAGGTATCAGCCCCAGCATTTT. Its protein product is CASSQDRYQPQHF.

V usage is TRBV30 and J usage is TRBJ2-5; 9 bases map to TRBD2. CDR1 and CDR2 from the germline V gene are GTSNPN and SVGIG (reference sequence). CDR3 length: 15 amino acids. Unmatched junction bases numbered 6, after V lost 0 bases and J lost 4 bases. Here the CDR3 DNA reads TGTGCCTGGAGTGTACTTGGCGGGAGGGGAGAGACCCAGTACTTC. It codes for CAWSVLGGRGETQYF.

V and J are TRBV19 and TRBJ2-2; TRBD1 matches 7 bases. The trim removed 10 bases at V and 3 bases at J, leaving 11 bases unmatched. CDR1 and CDR2 (germline): LNHDA, SQIVND (reference sequence). CDR3 length equals 15 residues. DNA for the CDR3: TGTGCCACCATACCTAGGGACAGCTACACCGGGGAGCTGTTTTTT. Residues: CATIPRDSYTGELFF.

The J gene is TRBJ2-3, the V gene TRBV19; no firm D call. V lost 1 base and J 0 bases, leaving 5 bases between the germline ends. The length of the CDR3 is 14 residues. Germline assignment: CDR1 LNHDA and CDR2 SQIVND (reference sequence). In DNA, the CDR3 is TGTGCCAGTAGTATAGCTATTAGCACAGATACGCAGTATTTT. It encodes CASSIAISTDTQYF.

V usage is TRBV5-1 and J usage is TRBJ2-3, with 7 bases matching TRBD1. The CDR3 has 15 amino acids. In germline, CDR1 is SGHRS, CDR2 YFSETQ. V shed 4 bases, J shed 7 bases, and the junction held 12 bases outside the gene matches. Here the CDR3 DNA reads TGCGCCAGCAGCCTCGGACAGGCAGTAGGTAATACGCAGTATTTT. It codes for CASSLGQAVGNTQYF.

There are a few counts of this clone. This chain connects TRBV28 to TRBJ2-1, with D possibly being TRBD2 (5 bases). Trimming cost V 1 base and J 2 bases, with 9 bases left between them. The germline V gene has CDR1 MDHEN and CDR2 SYDVKM. CDR3 size: 15 residues. CDR3 sequence: CASSLSGNTYNEQFF. The DNA of the CDR3 is TGTGCCAGCAGTTTATCGGGGAACACCTACAATGAGCAGTTCTTC. Full variable domain (rest looked up from reference TRBV28 and TRBJ2-1): DVKVTQSSRYLVKRTGEKVFLECVQDMDHENMFWYRQDPGLGLRLIYFSYDVKMKEKGDIPEGYSVSREKKERFSLILESASTNQTSMYLCASSLSGNTYNEQFFGPGTRLTVL.

V usage is TRBV5-1 and J usage is TRBJ1-2, with a possible D match to TRBD1 (5 bases). In germline, CDR1 is SGHRS, CDR2 YFSETQ. V was shortened by 2 bases and J by 2 bases, with 13 bases between the two germline ends. CDR3 length equals 15 residues. CDR3 sequence: CASSLVGDFNYGYTF. The DNA for the CDR3 is TGCGCCAGCAGCTTAGTCGGGGACTTCAACTATGGCTACACCTTC.

This clone was detected a few times. Here the CDR3 reads CASSLKGNTIYF. CDR3 DNA sequence: TGTGCCAGCAGTCTTAAAGGAAACACCATATATTTT. The chain combines TRBV3-1 (or the pseudogene TRBV3-2) with TRBJ1-3, with D hard to call. The CDR3 is 12 amino acids. Germline assignment: CDR1 LGHDT and CDR2 YNNKEL (reference sequence). V lost 6 bases, J lost 4 bases, and 7 bases lay in between.